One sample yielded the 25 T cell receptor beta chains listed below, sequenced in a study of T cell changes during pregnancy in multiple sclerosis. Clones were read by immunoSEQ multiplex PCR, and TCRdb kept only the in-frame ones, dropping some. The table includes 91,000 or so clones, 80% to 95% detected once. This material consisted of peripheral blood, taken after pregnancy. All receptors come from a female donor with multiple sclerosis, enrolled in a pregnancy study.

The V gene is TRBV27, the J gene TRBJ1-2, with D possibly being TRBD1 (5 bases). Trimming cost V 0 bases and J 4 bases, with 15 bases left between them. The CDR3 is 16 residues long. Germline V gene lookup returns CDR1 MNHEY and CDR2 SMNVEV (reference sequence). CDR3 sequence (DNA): TGTGCCAGCAGTTTATCGGCAACAGACAGCCCCTATGGCTACACCTTC. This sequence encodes CASSLSATDSPYGYTF.

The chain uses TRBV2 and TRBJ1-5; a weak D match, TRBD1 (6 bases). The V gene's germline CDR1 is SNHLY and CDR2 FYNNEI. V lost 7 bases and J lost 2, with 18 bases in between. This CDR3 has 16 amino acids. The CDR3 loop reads CASKNAQGSGNQPQHF. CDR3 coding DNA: TGTGCCAGCAAAAATGCACAGGGAAGTGGCAATCAGCCCCAGCATTTT.

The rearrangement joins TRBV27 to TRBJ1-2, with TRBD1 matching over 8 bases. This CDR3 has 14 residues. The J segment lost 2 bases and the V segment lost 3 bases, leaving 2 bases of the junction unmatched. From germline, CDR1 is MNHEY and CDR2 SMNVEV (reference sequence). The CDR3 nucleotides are TGTGCCAGCAGTTTCGGGGACAGGAACTATGGCTACACCTTC. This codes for CASSFGDRNYGYTF.

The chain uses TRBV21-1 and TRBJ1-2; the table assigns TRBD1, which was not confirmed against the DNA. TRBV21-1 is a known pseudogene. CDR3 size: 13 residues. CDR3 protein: CASSGSTEDGYTF. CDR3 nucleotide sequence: TGTGCCAGCAGCGGGTCGACAGAGGATGGCTACACCTTC.

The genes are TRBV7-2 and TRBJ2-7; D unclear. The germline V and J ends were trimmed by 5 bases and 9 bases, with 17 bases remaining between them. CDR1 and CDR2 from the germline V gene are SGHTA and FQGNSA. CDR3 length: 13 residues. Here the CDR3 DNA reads TGTGCCAGCAGCGCACGCGTTCGAGAGCGGCAGTACTTC. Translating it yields CASSARVRERQYF.

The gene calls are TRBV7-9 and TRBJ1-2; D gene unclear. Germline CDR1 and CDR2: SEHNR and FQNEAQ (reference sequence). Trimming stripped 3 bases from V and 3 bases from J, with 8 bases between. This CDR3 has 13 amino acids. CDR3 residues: CASSFEVDYGYTF. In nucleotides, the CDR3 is TGTGCCAGCAGCTTCGAGGTGGACTATGGCTACACCTTC.

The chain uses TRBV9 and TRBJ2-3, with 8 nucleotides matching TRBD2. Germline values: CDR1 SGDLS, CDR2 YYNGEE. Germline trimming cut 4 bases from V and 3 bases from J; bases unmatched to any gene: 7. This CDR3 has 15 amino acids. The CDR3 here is CASSSTGGPTDTQYF. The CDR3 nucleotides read TGTGCCAGCAGCAGCACGGGAGGGCCGACAGATACGCAGTATTTT.

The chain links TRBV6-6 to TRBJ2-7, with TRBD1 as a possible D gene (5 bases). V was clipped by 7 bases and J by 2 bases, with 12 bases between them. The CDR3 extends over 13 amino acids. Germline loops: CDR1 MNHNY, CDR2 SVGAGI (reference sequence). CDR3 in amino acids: CASTSDSPYEQYF. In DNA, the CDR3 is TGTGCCAGCACCTCCGACAGTCCCTACGAGCAGTACTTC.

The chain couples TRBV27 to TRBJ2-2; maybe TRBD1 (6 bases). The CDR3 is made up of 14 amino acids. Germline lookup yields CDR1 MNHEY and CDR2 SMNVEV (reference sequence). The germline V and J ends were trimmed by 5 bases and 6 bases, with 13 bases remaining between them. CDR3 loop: CASSRQARAGELFF. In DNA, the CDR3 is TGTGCCAGCAGTAGACAGGCCAGGGCCGGGGAGCTGTTTTTT.

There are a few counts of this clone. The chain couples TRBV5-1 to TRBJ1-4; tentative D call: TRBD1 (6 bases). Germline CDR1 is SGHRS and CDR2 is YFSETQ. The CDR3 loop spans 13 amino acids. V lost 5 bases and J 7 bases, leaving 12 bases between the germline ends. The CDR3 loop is CASSPGTREKLFF. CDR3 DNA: TGCGCCAGCAGTCCCGGGACACGTGAAAAACTGTTTTTT.

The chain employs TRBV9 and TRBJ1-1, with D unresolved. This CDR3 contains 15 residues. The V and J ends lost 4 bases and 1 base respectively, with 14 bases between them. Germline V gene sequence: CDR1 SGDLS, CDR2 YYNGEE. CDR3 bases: TGTGCCAGCAGCCCAGGTGACGGAAAGAACACTGAAGCTTTCTTT. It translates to CASSPGDGKNTEAFF.

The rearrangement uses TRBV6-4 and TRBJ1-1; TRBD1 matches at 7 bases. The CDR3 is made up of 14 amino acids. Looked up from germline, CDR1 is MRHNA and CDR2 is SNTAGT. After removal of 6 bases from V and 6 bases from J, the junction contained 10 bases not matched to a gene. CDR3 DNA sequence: TGTGCCAGCAGGGGAACCTACAGGGGCTCTGAAGCTTTCTTT. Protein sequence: CASRGTYRGSEAFF.

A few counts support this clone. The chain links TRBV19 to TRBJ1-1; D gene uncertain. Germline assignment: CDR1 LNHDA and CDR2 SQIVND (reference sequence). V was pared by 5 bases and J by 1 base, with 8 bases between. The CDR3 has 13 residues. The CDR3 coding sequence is TGTGCCAGTAGTCCTAGAACGAACACTGAAGCTTTCTTT. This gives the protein CASSPRTNTEAFF. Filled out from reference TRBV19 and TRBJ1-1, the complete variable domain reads DGGITQSPKYLFRKEGQNVTLSCEQNLNHDAMYWYRQDPGQGLRLIYYSQIVNDFQKGDIAEGYSVSREKKESFPLTVTSAQKNPTAFYLCASSPRTNTEAFFGQGTRLTVV.

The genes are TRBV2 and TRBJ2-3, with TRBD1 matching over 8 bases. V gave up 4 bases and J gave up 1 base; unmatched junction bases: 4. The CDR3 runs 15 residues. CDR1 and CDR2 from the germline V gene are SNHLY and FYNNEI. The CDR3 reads CASSGPGQGTDTQYF. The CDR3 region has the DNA TGTGCCAGCAGTGGACCGGGACAGGGCACAGATACGCAGTATTTT. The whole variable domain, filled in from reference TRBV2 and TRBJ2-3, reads EPEVTQTPSHQVTQMGQEVILRCVPISNHLYFYWYRQILGQKVEFLVSFYNNEISEKSEIFDDQFSVERPDGSNFTLKIRSTKLEDSAMYFCASSGPGQGTDTQYFGPGTRLTVL.

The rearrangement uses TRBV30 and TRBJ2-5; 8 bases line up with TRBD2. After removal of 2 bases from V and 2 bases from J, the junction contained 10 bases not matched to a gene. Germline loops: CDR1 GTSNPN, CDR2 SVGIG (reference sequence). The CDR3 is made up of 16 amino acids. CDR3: CAWSPRWASGQETQYF. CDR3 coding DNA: TGTGCCTGGAGTCCAAGGTGGGCTAGCGGGCAAGAGACCCAGTACTTC.

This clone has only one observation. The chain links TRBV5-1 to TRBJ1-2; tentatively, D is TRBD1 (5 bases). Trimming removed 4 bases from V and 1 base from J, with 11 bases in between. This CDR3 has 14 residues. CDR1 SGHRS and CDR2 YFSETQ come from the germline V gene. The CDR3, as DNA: TGCGCCAGCAGCATTCAGGGCGATAACTATGGCTACACCTTC. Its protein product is CASSIQGDNYGYTF. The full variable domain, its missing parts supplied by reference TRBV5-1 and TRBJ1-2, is KAGVTQTPRYLIKTRGQQVTLSCSPISGHRSVSWYQQTPGQGLQFLFEYFSETQRNKGNFPGRFSGRQFSNSRSEMNVSTLELGDSALYLCASSIQGDNYGYTFGSGTRLTVV.

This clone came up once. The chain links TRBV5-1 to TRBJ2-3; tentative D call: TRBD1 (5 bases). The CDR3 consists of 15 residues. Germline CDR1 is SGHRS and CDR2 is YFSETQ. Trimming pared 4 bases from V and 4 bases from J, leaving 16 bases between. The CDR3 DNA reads TGCGCCAGCAGCCGAGCAGGGCTCGGCTCAGATACGCAGTATTTT. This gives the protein CASSRAGLGSDTQYF.

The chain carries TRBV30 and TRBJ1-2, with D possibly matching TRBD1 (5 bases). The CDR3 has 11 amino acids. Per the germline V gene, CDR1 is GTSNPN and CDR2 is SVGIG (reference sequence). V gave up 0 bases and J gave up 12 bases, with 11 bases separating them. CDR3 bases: TGTGCCTGGAGTGTACGGGGGTGGCACACCTTC. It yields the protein CAWSVRGWHTF.

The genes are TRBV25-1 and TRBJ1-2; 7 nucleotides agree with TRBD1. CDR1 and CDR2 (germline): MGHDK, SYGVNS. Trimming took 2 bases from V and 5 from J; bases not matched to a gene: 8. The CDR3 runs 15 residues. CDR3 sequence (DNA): TGTGCCAGCAGTGAAATGAAGGGGGCAGGGTATGGCTACACCTTC. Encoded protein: CASSEMKGAGYGYTF.

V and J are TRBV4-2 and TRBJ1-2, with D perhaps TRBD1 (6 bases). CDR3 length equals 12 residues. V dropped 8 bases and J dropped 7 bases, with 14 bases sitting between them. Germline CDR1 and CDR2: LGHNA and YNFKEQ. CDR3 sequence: CASGGQRGGYTF. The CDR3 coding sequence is TGTGCCAGCGGAGGACAGAGAGGTGGCTACACCTTC.

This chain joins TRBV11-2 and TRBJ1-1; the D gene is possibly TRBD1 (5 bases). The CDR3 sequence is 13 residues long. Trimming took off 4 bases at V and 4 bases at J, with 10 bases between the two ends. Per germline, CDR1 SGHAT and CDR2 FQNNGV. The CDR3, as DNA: TGTGCCAGCAGCTGGGGGGAGAGCACTGAAGCTTTCTTT. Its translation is CASSWGESTEAFF.

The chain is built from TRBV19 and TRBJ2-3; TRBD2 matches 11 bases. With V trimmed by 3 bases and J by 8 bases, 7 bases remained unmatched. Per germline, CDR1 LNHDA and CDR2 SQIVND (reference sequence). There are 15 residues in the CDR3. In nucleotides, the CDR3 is TGTGCCAGTAGTATTCGGGCTAGCGGGGGGCGTACGCAGTATTTT. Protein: CASSIRASGGRTQYF.

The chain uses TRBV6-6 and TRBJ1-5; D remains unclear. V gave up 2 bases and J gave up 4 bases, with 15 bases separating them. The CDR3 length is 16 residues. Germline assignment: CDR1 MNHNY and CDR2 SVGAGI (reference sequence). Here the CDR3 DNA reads TGTGCCAGCAGTTACCTGTACGAAGCGGTAAATCAGCCCCAGCATTTT. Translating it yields CASSYLYEAVNQPQHF.

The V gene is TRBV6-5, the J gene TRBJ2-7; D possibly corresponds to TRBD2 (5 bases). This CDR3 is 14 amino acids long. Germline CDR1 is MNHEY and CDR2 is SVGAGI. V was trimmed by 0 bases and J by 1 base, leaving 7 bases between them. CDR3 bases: TGTGCCAGCAGTTACTCCCGGGAATCCTACGAGCAGTACTTC. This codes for CASSYSRESYEQYF.

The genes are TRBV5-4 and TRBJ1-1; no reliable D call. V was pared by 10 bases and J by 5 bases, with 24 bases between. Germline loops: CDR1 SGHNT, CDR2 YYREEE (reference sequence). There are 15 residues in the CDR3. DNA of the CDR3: TGTGCCTTTAGTCGACGGGAGGATATGGATACTGAAGCTTTCTTT. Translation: CAFSRREDMDTEAFF.